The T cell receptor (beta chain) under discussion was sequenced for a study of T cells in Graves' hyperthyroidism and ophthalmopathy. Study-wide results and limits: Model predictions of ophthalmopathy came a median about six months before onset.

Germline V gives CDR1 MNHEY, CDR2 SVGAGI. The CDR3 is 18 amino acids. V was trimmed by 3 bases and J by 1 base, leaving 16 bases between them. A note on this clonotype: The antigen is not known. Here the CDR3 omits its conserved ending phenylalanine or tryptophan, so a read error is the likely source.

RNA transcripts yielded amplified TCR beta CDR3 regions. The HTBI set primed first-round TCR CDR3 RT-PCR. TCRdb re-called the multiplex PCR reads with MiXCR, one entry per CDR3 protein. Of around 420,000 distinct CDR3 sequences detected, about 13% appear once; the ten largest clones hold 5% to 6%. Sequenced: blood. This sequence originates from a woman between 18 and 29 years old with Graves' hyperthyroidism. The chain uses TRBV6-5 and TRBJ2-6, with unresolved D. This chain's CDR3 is CASSYTTGLASGANVLTS. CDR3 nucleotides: TGTGCCAGCAGTTATACCACGGGCCTTGCTTCTGGGGCCAACGTCCTGACTTCC.